This passage covers 3 T cell receptor beta chains from one sample sequenced in a study of blood T cell repertoires in COVID-19 (dated by TCRdb to 2018 to 2021). Library creation used the immunoSEQ multiplex PCR assay. What TCRdb holds here is the immuneACCESS table cut down to in-frame rearrangements. Part of the clones is not present; checked against another copy, under half of the missing clones reflect an unresolved V gene, and the others are unexplained. Across this sample there are 400,000 or so clones, with over 75% seen only once. Around 1.9% of the sample goes to the ten largest clones. Sequenced material: PBMCs or T cells enriched from blood (not recorded which). These receptors were collected from a man between 40 and 49 years old in a cohort exposed to, infected with or recovered from COVID-19 (not recorded which).

The chain links TRBV5-6 to TRBJ2-7; TRBD1 agrees at 7 bases. J gave up 5 bases and V 4 bases, and 9 bases lay outside the gene matches. Germline V gene lookup returns CDR1 SGHDT and CDR2 YYEEEE. The CDR3 runs 14 residues. CDR3 nucleotide sequence: TGTGCCAGCAGCACGAGACAGGGTAAACACGAGCAGTACTTC. Residues: CASSTRQGKHEQYF.

V is TRBV14 and J is TRBJ2-5; 8 bases agree with TRBD2. This CDR3 has 16 amino acids. The ends lost 4 bases at V and 5 bases at J; junction bases unmatched: 12. Germline CDR1 and CDR2: SGHDN and FVKESK. The CDR3 DNA is TGTGCCAGCAGCCCAGGGACTAGTTCTGGGCGGGAGACCCAGTACTTC. Its translation: CASSPGTSSGRETQYF. Full variable domain (missing parts from reference TRBV14 and TRBJ2-5): EAGVTQFPSHSVIEKGQTVTLRCDPISGHDNLYWYRRVMGKEIKFLLHFVKESKQDESGMPNNRFLAERTGGTYSTLKVQPAELEDSGVYFCASSPGTSSGRETQYFGPGTRLLVL.

This chain joins TRBV6-5 and TRBJ1-6; a weak D match, TRBD1 (6 bases). Germline V gene lookup returns CDR1 MNHEY and CDR2 SVGAGI. The germline V and J ends were trimmed by 2 bases and 6 bases, with 14 bases remaining between them. There are 16 residues in the CDR3. The CDR3 protein is CASSYDVRTANSPLHF. CDR3 DNA sequence: TGTGCCAGCAGTTACGATGTAAGGACAGCTAATTCACCCCTCCACTTT.